This TCR beta chain was sequenced in a study of T cell responses to AZD1222 COVID-19 vaccine. About the study: Analysis merged second doses at about 4 or about 12 weeks. The study, taken as a whole, reports: Regions left unmutated in variants are reportedly the target of nearly half of spike-specific TCRs. Donors were mostly white British, more females; clonal diversity possibly underestimated. The study sampled repertoires only after the peak T cell response.

Data came from immunoSEQ multiplex PCR; TCRdb stores just in-frame clones and leaves some out. Altogether roughly 130,000 clones are present, around 87% being singletons, with the ten largest covering approximately 1.5%. Germline V gene lookup returns CDR1 SGDLS and CDR2 YYNGEE. Trimming left V 0 bases short and J 0 bases short, with 11 bases between. CDR3 length: 16 residues. Worth noting for this clone: Its antigen is currently unknown.

Sequences were derived from peripheral blood, sampled on day 0 of AZD1222 vaccination. This TCR was recovered from an adult in good health. V and J are TRBV9 and TRBJ2-3; D call uncertain. The CDR3 bases are TGTGCCAGCAGCGTAGGCGGAGCCACTAGCACAGATACGCAGTATTTT. It is translated as CASSVGGATSTDTQYF.